Presented here are 10 T cell receptor beta chains from one specimen sequenced in a study of tumor-infiltrating lymphocytes in primary liver carcinoma. Bulk tissue was left unsorted, and RNA and DNA were co-extracted from about 20-30 mg of it. Total RNA amounting to roughly 480 ng was the source from which TCR beta cDNA was made with a constant-region primer. Three nested multiplex PCR rounds, a slightly modified ARM-PCR, produced the libraries for TCR beta. TRBV1-TRBV30 forward primers paired with a C-beta reverse primer drove the first two PCR rounds, 10 cycles each. From the multiplex PCR reads, TCRdb called clonotypes with MiXCR, one entry per CDR3 protein. The repertoire holds approximately 92,000 distinct CDR3 sequences, with less than 70% as singletons. The sequencing sample was made of tumor-adjacent normal liver tissue. Every receptor here comes from a man between 35 and 55 years old with primary liver carcinoma and hepatitis B virus infection.

This clonotype was seen only a few times. The chain has TRBV7-9 and TRBJ2-3; D call uncertain. The CDR3 extends over 12 amino acids. V was clipped by 3 bases and J by 5 bases, with 6 bases between them. Germline lookup yields CDR1 SEHNR and CDR2 FQNEAQ (reference sequence). In DNA, the CDR3 is TGTGCCAGCAGCTTTTCCGGAGATACGCAGTATTTT. Encoded protein: CASSFSGDTQYF.

This clonotype was counted at least ten times. This rearrangement joins TRBV6-6 to TRBJ2-5; 11 bases align to TRBD2. This CDR3 has 17 amino acids. Per the germline V gene, CDR1 is MNHNY and CDR2 is SVGAGI (reference sequence). The junction had 6 bases not matched to a gene; V was cut back by 2 bases and J by 1 base. CDR3 nucleotides: TGTGCCAGCAGTTACACTTTAGCGGGAGGGTTCCAAGAGACCCAGTACTTC. This sequence encodes CASSYTLAGGFQETQYF.

This clonotype was recorded many times. This sequence joins TRBV12-3 or TRBV12-4 and TRBJ1-5; a weak D match, TRBD1 (6 bases). The V end was cut by 5 bases, the J end by 4 bases, with 9 bases between. The CDR3 extends over 13 amino acids. The CDR3 nucleotides are TGTGCCAGCAGTAGGGACAAGAATCAGCCCCAGCATTTT. Translating it yields CASSRDKNQPQHF.

In regard to this clonotype: A much larger clone sits a single nucleotide away, making a read error possible. The chain carries TRBV10-3 and TRBJ2-1; D uncertain. V was trimmed by 8 bases and J by 2 bases, leaving 13 bases between them. Germline V gene sequence: CDR1 ENHRY, CDR2 SYGVKD. The length of the CDR3 is 14 residues. The CDR3 region is CAIGAEAPYNEQFF. DNA for the CDR3: TGTGCCATCGGTGCTGAGGCGCCCTACAATGAGCAGTTCTTC.

This clonotype was seen ten or more times. The V and J genes are TRBV6-5 and TRBJ2-3, with TRBD2 matching over 13 bases. CDR1 is MNHEY and CDR2 is SVGAGI in the germline V gene. The length of the CDR3 is 16 residues. Trimming at V came to 0 bases and at J to 4 bases, leaving 1 base not matched to a gene. The CDR3: CASSYSGLAGADTQYF. In nucleotides, the CDR3 is TGTGCCAGCAGTTACTCAGGACTAGCGGGAGCAGATACGCAGTATTTT.

Concerning this clonotype: As the CDR3 is not closed by the conserved phenylalanine or tryptophan, this likely results from a read error. The chain is built from TRBV11-2 and TRBJ2-5; D may be TRBD2 (5 bases). The CDR3 sequence is 12 residues long. Germline V gene sequence: CDR1 SGHAT, CDR2 FQNNGV. CDR3 in amino acids: CTSSLMGDTQYS. The CDR3 nucleotides are TGTACCAGCAGCTTAATGGGAGACACCCAGTACTCC.

A remark on this clonotype: Likely a read error: the CDR3 ends without its conserved phenylalanine or tryptophan. The chain carries TRBV11-2 and TRBJ2-7; no clear D. Germline lookup yields CDR1 SGHAT and CDR2 FQNNGV. V lost 0 bases and J lost 3, with 9 bases in between. This CDR3 has 14 residues. CDR3 residues: CASSLEGGVYEQYI. In DNA, the CDR3 is TGTGCCAGCAGCTTAGAAGGCGGAGTCTACGAGCAGTACATT.

As concerns this clonotype: An end of the junction differs from the germline gene, which may be a read error. The rearrangement joins TRBV4-1 to TRBJ2-2; unclear D gene. The germline CDR1 and CDR2 sequences are MGHRA and YSYEKL. This CDR3 spans 16 amino acids. In DNA form, the CDR3 reads TGCGCCAGCGGCCAAGTCGTGGCAAGGACCACCGGGGAGCTGTTTTTT. It yields the protein CASGQVVARTTGELFF.

As regards this clonotype: This could be a read error, since a much larger clone is one nucleotide away. The J gene is TRBJ1-1, the V gene TRBV6-5; D is perhaps TRBD1 (5 bases). This CDR3 region has 15 residues. Trimming stripped 6 bases from V and 0 bases from J, with 14 bases between. Germline V gene lookup returns CDR1 MNHEY and CDR2 SVGAGI. The CDR3 DNA reads TGTGCCAGCAGAGACACCGAGACAGTGAACACTGAAGCTTTCTTT. It yields the protein CASRDTETVNTEAFF.

A remark on this clonotype: No conserved phenylalanine or tryptophan is present at the end of the CDR3, so a read error is the likely explanation. The rearrangement links TRBV6-5 to TRBJ2-7, with D possibly matching TRBD1 (6 bases). CDR1 and CDR2 from the germline V gene are MNHEY and SVGAGI. The CDR3 runs 12 residues. Trimming took 5 bases from V and 9 from J, leaving 14 bases between them. Here the CDR3 DNA reads TGTGCCAGCAGTCAGGGGCCTGGCGTGCAGTACATC. As protein: CASSQGPGVQYI.